This T cell receptor beta chain was sequenced in a study of blood T cells in healthy people across ages. Study at large: About one barcoded beta molecule per two T cells was the capture yield of template switching.

Germline CDR1 and CDR2: LGHDT and YNNKEL (reference sequence). The CDR3 totals 14 residues. Trimming shortened V by 0 bases and J by 4 bases, and 9 bases separated the two germline ends. Total RNA was extracted at no less than 6 micrograms per sample. A J-beta primer mix and a sample-barcoded 5' primer were used in a second PCR of roughly 6 to 12 cycles. TCRdb reprocessed the 5' RACE reads with MiXCR, giving one entry per CDR3 protein. The sample has about 1 million distinct CDR3 sequences; 45% are singletons. Note on this clonotype: Its specificity is not known.

Findings and limits, study-wide: The lack of PBMC sorting stopped any conclusive naive versus antigen-experienced comparison.

This clonotype was sampled from a woman aged 60-70 years in good health. The chain combines TRBV3-1 with TRBJ2-5; D is unresolved. Sequenced input: blood. CDR3 amino acids: CASSQDLARETQYF. For the CDR3, the DNA is TGTGCCAGCAGCCAAGATCTCGCGCGAGAGACCCAGTACTTC.